This record looks at one TCR beta chain sequence and its context. CDR1 is SGHTA and CDR2 is FQGTGA in the germline V gene. The CDR3 consists of 14 residues. V was shortened by 2 bases and J by 3 bases, with 10 bases between the two germline ends. Repertoires were generated with immunoSEQ multiplex PCR, while TCRdb's copy carries only in-frame clones and drops some. In the table there are about 68,000 clones, approximately 92% of which are singletons. Material: PBMCs. The sequence was collected from a man aged 35-49 years with rheumatoid arthritis. This chain joins TRBV7-3 and TRBJ1-2; D unresolved. The chain's CDR3 is CASSLGPQDYGYTF. CDR3 bases: TGTGCCAGCAGCTTAGGCCCTCAAGACTATGGCTACACCTTC.